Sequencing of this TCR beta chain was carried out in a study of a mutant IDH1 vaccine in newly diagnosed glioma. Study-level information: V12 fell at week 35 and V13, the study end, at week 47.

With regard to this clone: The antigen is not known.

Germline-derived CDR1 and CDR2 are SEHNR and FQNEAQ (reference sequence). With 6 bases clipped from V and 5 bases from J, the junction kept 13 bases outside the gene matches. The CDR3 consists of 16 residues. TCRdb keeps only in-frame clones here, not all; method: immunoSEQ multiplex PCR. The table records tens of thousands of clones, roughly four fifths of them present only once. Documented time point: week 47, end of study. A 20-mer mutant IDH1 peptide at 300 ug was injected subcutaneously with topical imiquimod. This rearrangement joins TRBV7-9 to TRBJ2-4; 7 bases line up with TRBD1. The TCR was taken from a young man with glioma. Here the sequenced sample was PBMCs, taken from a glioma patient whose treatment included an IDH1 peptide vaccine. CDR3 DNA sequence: TGTGCCAGCAGTTTTTTTGGGACAGTAGTTCAAAACATTCAGTACTTC. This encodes CASSFFGTVVQNIQYF.